This T cell receptor (beta chain) derives from a study of molecular identifiers for immune sequencing clone quantification. Germline V gives CDR1 SEHNR, CDR2 FQNEAQ (reference sequence). The V end lost 5 bases, the J end lost 0 bases, and 10 bases lay between the germline ends. The CDR3 has 15 amino acids. A single record per CDR3 protein comes from TCRdb applying MiXCR to the PCR reads. The sample contains around 460,000 distinct CDR3 sequences, around 23% of which appear only once. The receptor was isolated from a human donor in good health. Some libraries in this study had Jurkat cell RNA spiked in. Sequenced input: naive CD8+ T cells from blood, with Jurkat cell RNA spiked in. Subset noted: FACS-sorted CD8+CD4-CCR7+CD45RA+ naive T cells. The rearrangement links TRBV7-9 to TRBJ1-4; D ambiguous. For the CDR3, the DNA is TGTGCCAGCAGCACGAACCCTGCAACTAATGAAAAACTGTTTTTT. Protein product: CASSTNPATNEKLFF.